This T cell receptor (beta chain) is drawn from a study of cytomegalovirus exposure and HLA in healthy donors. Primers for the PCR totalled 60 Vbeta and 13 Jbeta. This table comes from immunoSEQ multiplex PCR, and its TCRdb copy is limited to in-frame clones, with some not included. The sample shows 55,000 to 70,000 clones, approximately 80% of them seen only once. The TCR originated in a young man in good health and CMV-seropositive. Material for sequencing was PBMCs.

CDR3 amino acids: CAWSVYRGATNEKLFF. The DNA of the CDR3 is TGTGCCTGGAGTGTCTACAGGGGTGCAACTAATGAAAAACTGTTTTTT. The V call is TRBV30, the J call TRBJ1-4, with 7 bases identical to TRBD1. With 0 bases clipped from V and 0 bases from J, the junction kept 4 bases outside the gene matches. The germline V gene encodes CDR1 GTSNPN and CDR2 SVGIG (reference sequence). The CDR3 spans 16 residues.